This TCR beta chain is from a study of graft-versus-host responses after intestinal transplantation. Study-wide background: Uniformly, recipients were administered anti-thymocyte globulin induction with subsequent tacrolimus and steroids for roughly three years. Overall study findings and caveats: GvH clones detected in recipient marrow included some appearing first in ileum or blood.

Concerning this clone itself: Its specificity is not known.

V was pared by 4 bases and J by 6 bases, with 15 bases between. Germline-derived CDR1 and CDR2 are MNHEY and SMNVEV (reference sequence). The CDR3 contains 15 residues. Some clones are missing from TCRdb's copy, which holds only in-frame ones; the method was immunoSEQ multiplex PCR. The repertoire holds approximately 86,000 clones, with approximately 90% as singletons. This rearrangement joins TRBV27 to TRBJ2-2, with D possibly matching TRBD1 (5 bases). The sequence derives from a human donor who was the organ donor for an intestinal transplant. The sequencing here drew on unstimulated CD8+ T cells sorted from spleen or lymph node cells, taken before transplant. The CDR3 here is CASSYQGGRSGELFF. The CDR3 DNA follows: TGTGCCAGCAGTTATCAGGGTGGAAGGTCCGGGGAGCTGTTTTTT.